This T cell receptor beta chain was identified during a study of technical replicates of blood from a few donors. Here immunoSEQ multiplex PCR was the method, and the copy in TCRdb shows in-frame clones only, minus some. Here the sample spans approximately 90,000 clones, roughly 96% being singletons. The CDR3 covers 16 residues. V was pared by 2 bases and J by 1 base, with 5 bases of the junction left unmatched. The germline CDR1 and CDR2 sequences are MGHRA and YSYEKL. This clonotype originated in a human donor in good health. Specimen: T cells isolated from PBMCs. This rearrangement joins TRBV4-1 to TRBJ2-3; 8 bases map to TRBD2. CDR3 nucleotides: TGCGCCAGCAGCCAACAAACTAGCGGACGCACAGATACGCAGTATTTT. It is translated as CASSQQTSGRTDTQYF.